The 24 T cell receptor beta chains listed next were all sequenced from one sample in a study of immune evolution from preneoplasia to lung adenocarcinoma. The method was immunoSEQ multiplex PCR; TCRdb's version includes in-frame clones alone and lacks a portion of them. The repertoire holds some 3,400 clones, with around 81% as singletons. Material: FFPE lung adenocarcinoma in situ tissue. These receptors all stem from a person aged 65-85 years with lung adenocarcinoma.

With respect to this clone: Other nucleotide sequences from this sample produce the same CDR3. V and J are TRBV15 and TRBJ2-1; 11 bases align to TRBD1. The V gene end was trimmed by 3 bases and the J gene end by 6 bases; junction bases not matched to a gene: 4. CDR3 length: 15 residues. Germline lookup yields CDR1 LNHNV and CDR2 YYDKDF (reference sequence). CDR3 coding DNA: TGTGCCACCAGCAGGGACAGGGGGCGTTCCAATGAGCAGTTCTTC. This encodes CATSRDRGRSNEQFF.

This chain uses TRBV11-3 with TRBJ2-1, with a possible D match to TRBD2 (5 bases). V was cut by 3 bases and J by 8 bases, with 11 bases left in between. The CDR3 totals 13 residues. The germline V gene has CDR1 SGHNT and CDR2 YENEEA. CDR3 sequence reads: CASSFQRADEQFF. CDR3 sequence (DNA): TGTGCCAGCAGCTTTCAGAGGGCCGATGAGCAGTTCTTC. Using reference TRBV11-3 and TRBJ2-1 for the parts outside the CDR3, the full variable domain is EAGVVQSPRYKIIEKKQPVAFWCNPISGHNTLYWYLQNLGQGPELLIRYENEEAVDDSQLPKDRFSAERLKGVDSTLKIQPAELGDSAVYLCASSFQRADEQFFGPGTRLTVL.

Concerning this clone itself: The same CDR3 is also encoded by other DNA sequences in this sample. The chain combines TRBV9 with TRBJ1-1, with TRBD1 matching 8 bases. Germline V CDR1 and CDR2: SGDLS, YYNGEE. Unmatched junction bases numbered 4, after V lost 0 bases and J lost 0 bases. CDR3 size: 16 residues. The CDR3 DNA follows: TGTGCCAGCAGCGTAGAGGGGACAGGACTGAACACTGAAGCTTTCTTT. It codes for CASSVEGTGLNTEAFF. Complete variable domain (other parts from reference TRBV9 and TRBJ1-1): DSGVTQTPKHLITATGQRVTLRCSPRSGDLSVYWYQQSLDQGLQFLIQYYNGEERAKGNILERFSAQQFPDLHSELNLSSLELGDSALYFCASSVEGTGLNTEAFFGQGTRLTVV.

The chain couples TRBV6-5 to TRBJ2-3; 8 positions agree with TRBD1. Germline V gives CDR1 MNHEY, CDR2 SVGAGI. With V trimmed by 5 bases and J by 4 bases, 8 bases remained unmatched. This CDR3 is built from 15 residues. The CDR3, as DNA: TGTGCCAGCAGTCCCCGGACAGGGTCCCCAGATACGCAGTATTTT. This translates into CASSPRTGSPDTQYF.

The chain uses TRBV6-5 and TRBJ2-1; 7 nucleotides line up with TRBD1. The CDR3 has 15 residues. V gave up 6 bases and J gave up 7 bases; unmatched junction bases: 12. The germline V gene encodes CDR1 MNHEY and CDR2 SVGAGI. CDR3 bases: TGTGCCAGCAGCCCGGACAGGATGTTGAGAAATGAGCAGTTCTTC. Translation gives CASSPDRMLRNEQFF.

The chain uses TRBV10-3 and TRBJ2-3; D tentatively reads TRBD1 or TRBD2 (5 bases each). CDR3 length: 16 residues. The germline V and J ends were trimmed by 5 bases and 6 bases, with 21 bases remaining between them. Germline V gene lookup returns CDR1 ENHRY and CDR2 SYGVKD. The chain's CDR3 is CAISRLRGEVQDTQYF. The CDR3 coding sequence is TGTGCCATCAGTAGGCTACGGGGCGAGGTTCAGGATACGCAGTATTTT.

In regard to this clone: The junction does not match germline at one end; this may be a read error. The chain couples TRBV2 to TRBJ1-4; D remains ambiguous. The CDR3 runs 12 residues. Germline values: CDR1 SNHLY, CDR2 FYNNEI. This CDR3 reads CTSRLGGEKLFF. The DNA for the CDR3 is TGTACCAGCAGACTGGGTGGGGAAAAACTGTTTTTT.

V gene TRBV28 combines with J gene TRBJ2-7; 7 bases line up with TRBD2. Unmatched junction bases numbered 8, after V lost 3 bases and J lost 0 bases. Germline CDR1 reads MDHEN; CDR2 reads SYDVKM. This CDR3 has 16 residues. The CDR3 loop reads CASSFTLAGLSYEQYF. CDR3 coding DNA: TGTGCCAGCAGTTTCACGTTAGCGGGCCTCTCCTACGAGCAGTACTTC.

This clone has just a few counts. The chain uses TRBV21-1 and TRBJ1-2. TRBV21-1 represents a pseudogene. This CDR3 spans 12 amino acids. In DNA form, the CDR3 reads TGTGCCAGCAGCACCGGGGAGGAAGGCTACACCTTC. Translation: CASSTGEEGYTF.

The chain links TRBV4-2 to TRBJ2-1; 11 bases map to TRBD2. The CDR3 totals 19 residues. Losses at the gene ends were 1 base for V and 1 base for J; bases not matched to a gene: 9. Germline values: CDR1 LGHNA, CDR2 YNFKEQ. CDR3 sequence: CASSQGGLAGGVSYNEQFF. The CDR3 DNA reads as TGTGCCAGCAGCCAAGGGGGGCTAGCGGGAGGAGTATCCTACAATGAGCAGTTCTTC.

The chain joins TRBV18 to TRBJ1-2, with D unresolved. Trimming left V 5 bases short and J 4 bases short, with 23 bases between. Per the germline V gene, CDR1 is KGHSH and CDR2 is LQKENI. This CDR3 contains 17 residues. CDR3 coding DNA: TGTGCCAGCTCAACCCCCGGGTTAAGGGAAAACGGCTATGGCTACACCTTC. Protein sequence: CASSTPGLRENGYGYTF.

The CDR3 loop reads CASSMDRNFRNEQFF. The CDR3 nucleotides read TGTGCCAGCAGCATGGATCGGAATTTTAGGAATGAGCAGTTCTTC. The chain uses TRBV7-2 and TRBJ2-1; D is ambiguous. This CDR3 contains 15 residues. V lost 5 bases, J lost 7 bases, and 18 bases lay in between. Germline CDR1 reads SGHTA; CDR2 reads FQGNSA. Looking up the rest from reference TRBV7-2 and TRBJ2-1 gives the full variable domain: GAGVSQSPSNKVTEKGKDVELRCDPISGHTALYWYRQSLGQGLEFLIYFQGNSAPDKSGLPSDRFSAERTGGSVSTLTIQRTQQEDSAVYLCASSMDRNFRNEQFFGPGTRLTVL.

The chain employs TRBV19 and TRBJ2-5; tentative D call: TRBD1 (6 bases). V was pared by 7 bases and J by 7 bases, with 19 bases between. This CDR3 has 14 residues. In germline, CDR1 is LNHDA, CDR2 SQIVND (reference sequence). In nucleotides, the CDR3 is TGTGCCAGTAAGGGGACAATGGGGATAGGGACCCAGTACTTC. Its translation is CASKGTMGIGTQYF.

The V call is TRBV30, the J call TRBJ1-4; no clear D. V shed 2 bases and J shed 8 bases, with 15 bases lying between them. Germline loops: CDR1 GTSNPN, CDR2 SVGIG (reference sequence). This CDR3 is built from 14 residues. The CDR3 reads CAWSRLGLGEKLFF. In nucleotides, the CDR3 is TGTGCCTGGAGTCGGTTGGGGTTGGGGGAAAAACTGTTTTTT.

V and J are TRBV21-1 and TRBJ1-2. TRBV21-1 is a documented pseudogene. The CDR3 extends over 15 amino acids. DNA for the CDR3: TGTGCCAGCAGCAAAGAATCCCTACCTAACTATGGCTACACCTTC. Protein sequence: CASSKESLPNYGYTF.

V usage is TRBV7-3 and J usage is TRBJ2-7; no definite D call. The CDR3 totals 14 residues. Germline V CDR1 and CDR2: SGHTA, FQGTGA. V lost 4 bases and J lost 0, with 10 bases in between. The DNA for the CDR3 is TGTGCCAGCAGCTCCGTGTCTGGCTCCTACGAGCAGTACTTC. The encoded protein is CASSSVSGSYEQYF.

The gene calls are TRBV4-1 and TRBJ1-4; D gene ambiguous. The CDR3 totals 14 residues. The germline V and J ends were trimmed by 0 bases and 10 bases, with 12 bases remaining between them. CDR1 and CDR2 from the germline V gene are MGHRA and YSYEKL. The chain's CDR3 is CASSQDNGEGKLFF. The CDR3 nucleotides read TGCGCCAGCAGCCAAGATAACGGGGAGGGAAAACTGTTTTTT.

The rearrangement links TRBV28 to TRBJ2-7; 11 bases fit TRBD1. There are 14 residues in the CDR3. V gave up 7 bases and J gave up 4 bases; unmatched junction bases: 6. CDR1 is MDHEN, CDR2 SYDVKM, per germline. The CDR3 is CASITDRGRYEQYF. In nucleotides, the CDR3 is TGTGCCAGCATTACGGACAGGGGGCGTTACGAGCAGTACTTC.

The chain recombines TRBV6-1 with TRBJ2-1; D gene unclear. Per germline, CDR1 MNHNS and CDR2 SASEGT. V was pared by 3 bases and J by 0 bases, with 12 bases between. The CDR3 consists of 16 residues. The CDR3 region is CASSDDTSSSYNEQFF. CDR3 sequence (DNA): TGTGCCAGCAGTGACGACACCTCGAGCTCCTACAATGAGCAGTTCTTC.

The chain combines TRBV5-1 with TRBJ2-1; D is undetermined. In germline, CDR1 is SGHRS, CDR2 YFSETQ. Trimming stripped 3 bases from V and 9 bases from J, with 16 bases between. The CDR3 has 14 residues. The CDR3 DNA reads as TGCGCCAGCAGCTATAGCAACATTGTAAGTGAGCAGTTCTTC. Its translation: CASSYSNIVSEQFF.

The chain is built from TRBV7-3 and TRBJ2-3, with D unclear. Looked up from germline, CDR1 is SGHTA and CDR2 is FQGTGA. Trimming stripped 2 bases from V and 4 bases from J, with 7 bases between. The CDR3 has 13 amino acids. This CDR3 reads CASSLLAADTQYF. CDR3 nucleotides: TGTGCCAGCAGCTTATTGGCAGCAGATACGCAGTATTTT. The full variable domain, in which reference TRBV7-3 and TRBJ2-3 provide the parts outside the CDR3, is GAGVSQTPSNKVTEKGKYVELRCDPISGHTALYWYRQSLGQGPEFLIYFQGTGAADDSGLPNDRFFAVRPEGSVSTLKIQRTERGDSAVYLCASSLLAADTQYFGPGTRLTVL.

This sequence joins TRBV9 and TRBJ2-5; 7 bases agree with TRBD2. The CDR3 is 16 residues long. Looked up from germline, CDR1 is SGDLS and CDR2 is YYNGEE. With 0 bases clipped from V and 3 bases from J, the junction kept 8 bases outside the gene matches. The DNA for the CDR3 is TGTGCCAGCAGCGTAGGGGGGGGAGAAGCGGAAGAGACCCAGTACTTC. Translating gives CASSVGGGEAEETQYF.

The CDR3 nucleotides are TGTGCCCAGACAGGGATTAGGGACGAGCAGTACTTC. The encoded protein is CAQTGIRDEQYF. The V gene is TRBV30, the J gene TRBJ2-7; 7 bases align to TRBD1. CDR3 size: 12 residues. The germline V gene has CDR1 GTSNPN and CDR2 SVGIG (reference sequence). The trim removed 8 bases at V and 5 bases at J, leaving 9 bases unmatched. Supplemented by reference TRBV30 and TRBJ2-7, the full variable domain reads SQTIHQWPATLVQPVGSPLSLECTVEGTSNPNLYWYRQAAGRGLQLLFYSVGIGQISSEVPQNLSASRPQDRQFILSSKKLLLSDSGFYLCAQTGIRDEQYFGPGTRLTVT.

The chain carries TRBV10-2 and TRBJ2-5; 8 nucleotides align to TRBD1. CDR3 length equals 13 residues. The J segment lost 3 bases and the V segment lost 4 bases, leaving 1 base of the junction unmatched. CDR1 is WSHSY and CDR2 is SAAADI in the germline V gene. CDR3 in DNA: TGCGCCAGCAGTGCGACAGGGGAAGAGACCCAGTACTTC. It codes for CASSATGEETQYF.